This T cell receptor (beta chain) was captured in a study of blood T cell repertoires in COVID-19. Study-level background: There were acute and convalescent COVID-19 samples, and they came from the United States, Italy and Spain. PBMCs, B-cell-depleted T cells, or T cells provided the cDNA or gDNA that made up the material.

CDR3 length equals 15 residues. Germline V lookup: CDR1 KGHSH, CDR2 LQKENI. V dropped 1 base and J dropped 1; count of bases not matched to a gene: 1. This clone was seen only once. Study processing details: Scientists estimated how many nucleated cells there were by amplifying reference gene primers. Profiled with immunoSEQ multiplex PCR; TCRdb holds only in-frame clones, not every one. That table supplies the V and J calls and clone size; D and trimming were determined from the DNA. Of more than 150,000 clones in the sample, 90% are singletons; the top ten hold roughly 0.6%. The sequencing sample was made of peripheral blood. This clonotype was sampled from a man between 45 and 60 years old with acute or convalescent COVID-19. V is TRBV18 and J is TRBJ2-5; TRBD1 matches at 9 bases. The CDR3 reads CASSPLGQGQETQYF. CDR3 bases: TGTGCCAGCTCACCACTGGGACAGGGCCAAGAGACCCAGTACTTC. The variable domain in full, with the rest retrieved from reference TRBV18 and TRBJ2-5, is NAGVMQNPRHLVRRRGQEARLRCSPMKGHSHVYWYRQLPEEGLKFMVYLQKENIIDESGMPKERFSAEFPKEGPSILRIQQVVRGDSAAYFCASSPLGQGQETQYFGPGTRLLVL.